This T cell receptor beta chain was retrieved from a study of OX40 agonist ivuxolimab in advanced cancers. Deletions cut 0 bases from V and 0 bases from J, with 6 bases between. Germline V gene lookup returns CDR1 GTSNPN and CDR2 SVGIG (reference sequence). CDR3 length: 13 amino acids. Assay used: immunoSEQ multiplex PCR; TCRdb lists only in-frame clones, some missing. Of 35,000 to 55,000 clones listed, roughly 94% are singletons. This specimen consisted of CD4+ or CD8+ T cells sorted from blood, obtained in a trial of the OX40 agonist ivuxolimab. The V gene is TRBV30, the J gene TRBJ2-7; D unclear. This sequence originates from an adult with an advanced solid tumor such as melanoma, head and neck, liver or kidney cancer. Written as DNA, the CDR3 is TGTGCCTGGAGTGTACGGTACTCCTACGAGCAGTACTTC. This translates into CAWSVRYSYEQYF.